This passage covers 10 T cell receptor beta chains from one sample sequenced in a study of PD-1 blockade in classical Hodgkin lymphoma. Repertoires were generated with immunoSEQ multiplex PCR, while TCRdb's copy carries only in-frame clones and drops some. The profile covers about 21,000 clones, with about 64% appearing a single time and over 4.5% taken by the ten largest. Each patient relapsed following autologous stem cell transplantation, and prior brentuximab vedotin exposure differed. The specimen was peripheral blood mononuclear cells (PBMCs), collected at baseline. The receptors derive from a human donor with classical Hodgkin lymphoma.

The table lists this clone with a few counts. The V call is TRBV9, the J call TRBJ1-6; D is unclear. This CDR3 has 14 amino acids. V lost 0 bases, J lost 7 bases, and 8 bases lay in between. The germline V gene encodes CDR1 SGDLS and CDR2 YYNGEE. As DNA, the CDR3 is TGTGCCAGCAGCGTAGCGAGGGAAAATTCACCCCTCCACTTT. This encodes CASSVARENSPLHF.

The J gene is TRBJ1-3, the V gene TRBV28, with TRBD1 matching over 8 bases. CDR1 MDHEN and CDR2 SYDVKM come from the germline V gene. The CDR3 contains 14 residues. With V trimmed by 6 bases and J by 4 bases, 5 bases remained unmatched. CDR3 loop: CASRLTGVGNTIYF. CDR3 bases: TGTGCCAGCAGATTGACAGGGGTCGGAAACACCATATATTTT. The full variable domain, in which reference TRBV28 and TRBJ1-3 provide the parts outside the CDR3, is DVKVTQSSRYLVKRTGEKVFLECVQDMDHENMFWYRQDPGLGLRLIYFSYDVKMKEKGDIPEGYSVSREKKERFSLILESASTNQTSMYLCASRLTGVGNTIYFGEGSWLTVV.

The V call is TRBV5-4, the J call TRBJ2-2, with TRBD1 as a possible D gene (6 bases). Germline-derived CDR1 and CDR2 are SGHNT and YYREEE (reference sequence). Trimming stripped 3 bases from V and 4 bases from J, with 16 bases between. CDR3 size: 16 residues. The CDR3 coding sequence is TGTGCCAGCAGCTCTCGTGGGACAAGGGGCACCGGGGAGCTGTTTTTT. Amino acids: CASSSRGTRGTGELFF.

This chain links TRBV18 with TRBJ1-3; the D is unclear. The germline gives CDR1 KGHSH, CDR2 LQKENI. The CDR3 consists of 13 residues. Trimming removed 5 bases from V and 2 bases from J, with 7 bases in between. The CDR3 coding sequence is TGTGCCAGCTCAGGCAGACCTGGAAACACCATATATTTT. This codes for CASSGRPGNTIYF. The variable domain in full, completed from reference TRBV18 and TRBJ1-3, reads NAGVMQNPRHLVRRRGQEARLRCSPMKGHSHVYWYRQLPEEGLKFMVYLQKENIIDESGMPKERFSAEFPKEGPSILRIQQVVRGDSAAYFCASSGRPGNTIYFGEGSWLTVV.

The chain combines TRBV7-2 with TRBJ1-6; D is uncertain. Per the germline V gene, CDR1 is SGHTA and CDR2 is FQGNSA. V was clipped by 3 bases and J by 5 bases, with 8 bases between them. The CDR3 runs to 14 residues. CDR3 loop: CASSLAGHNSPLHF. The CDR3 bases are TGTGCCAGCAGCTTGGCAGGCCATAATTCACCCCTCCACTTT.

The chain has TRBV30 and TRBJ1-2; D ambiguous. Between the trimmed V and J ends, which lost 2 bases and 4 bases, there was a span of 11 bases. Germline V CDR1 and CDR2: GTSNPN, SVGIG (reference sequence). The CDR3 totals 13 residues. In nucleotides, the CDR3 is TGTGCCTGGAGTCCGGACGCTTCCTATGGCTACACCTTC. It codes for CAWSPDASYGYTF.

The chain employs TRBV6-6 and TRBJ1-1; tentative D call: TRBD1 (5 bases). From germline, CDR1 is MNHNY and CDR2 SVGAGI (reference sequence). The CDR3 covers 11 residues. V gave up 7 bases and J gave up 6 bases, with 9 bases separating them. The CDR3 spells CASIGTAEAFF. CDR3 in DNA: TGTGCCAGCATCGGGACGGCTGAAGCTTTCTTT.

The chain joins TRBV2 to TRBJ2-2; D not certain. The V end was cut by 6 bases, the J end by 6 bases, with 8 bases between. There are 12 residues in the CDR3. In germline, CDR1 is SNHLY, CDR2 FYNNEI. CDR3 sequence (DNA): TGTGCCAGCAGGCCAAACGCCGGGGAGCTGTTTTTT. Translation gives CASRPNAGELFF.

V gene TRBV19 combines with J gene TRBJ1-5; a weak D match, TRBD1 (6 bases). The CDR3 contains 13 residues. Germline CDR1 LNHDA, CDR2 SQIVND (reference sequence). V lost 8 bases, J lost 6 bases, and 14 bases lay in between. The CDR3 DNA reads as TGTGCCAGTTTAGACAGGTTCGGTCAGCCCCAGCATTTT. Its protein is CASLDRFGQPQHF.

V is TRBV25-1 and J is TRBJ1-4, with 7 positions matching TRBD1. Per germline, CDR1 MGHDK and CDR2 SYGVNS. With 5 bases clipped from V and 5 bases from J, the junction kept 8 bases outside the gene matches. The CDR3 consists of 15 residues. CDR3 nucleotides: TGTGCCAGCAGTCCCCAGGGGGGGGGGAATGAAAAACTGTTTTTT. This translates into CASSPQGGGNEKLFF. The whole variable domain, filled in from reference TRBV25-1 and TRBJ1-4, reads EADIYQTPRYLVIGTGKKITLECSQTMGHDKMYWYQQDPGMELHLIHYSYGVNSTEKGDLSSESTVSRIRTEHFPLTLESARPSHTSQYLCASSPQGGGNEKLFFGSGTQLSVL.